The 20 T cell receptor beta chains in this list originate from one sample, sequenced in a study of metastatic and nonmetastatic thyroid tumors. MiXCR was used by TCRdb to re-call the PCR reads. The data show tens of thousands of clones, approximately 12% seen once. No treatment of any kind had been given to any patient before thyroid surgery. Sequenced: tumor tissue. The receptor source for this set is a female donor with papillary thyroid cancer or a benign thyroid nodule (not recorded which). Some clones in this sample may be carry-over from other donors' samples.

This clone has a count of ten or more. This chain uses TRBV5-4 with TRBJ2-3; D gene unclear. Germline V gene sequence: CDR1 SGHNT, CDR2 YYREEE (reference sequence). This CDR3 region has 12 residues. The V and J ends lost 2 bases and 5 bases respectively, with 6 bases between them. This CDR3 is CASSFARDTQYF. In nucleotides, the CDR3 is TGTGCCAGCAGCTTTGCTCGAGATACGCAGTATTTT.

As to this clone: A much larger clone differs from this one at a single base, so this may be a read error. This chain uses TRBV19 with TRBJ2-3, with D unresolved. V lost 7 bases and J 1 base, leaving 12 bases between the germline ends. From germline, CDR1 is LNHDA and CDR2 SQIVND (reference sequence). The CDR3 extends over 14 amino acids. Written as DNA, the CDR3 is TGTGCCAGTATCAAAATAGGTGGCACAGATACGCAGTATTTT. It is translated as CASIKIGGTDTQYF.

This rearrangement joins TRBV29-1 to TRBJ2-1; 11 bases are a match to TRBD2. Germline V lookup: CDR1 SQVTM, CDR2 ANQGSEA. The V and J ends lost 4 bases and 10 bases, in that order; junction bases with no gene match: 12. This CDR3 comprises 15 residues. The CDR3 here is CSVATSGRFPSEQFF. In nucleotides, the CDR3 is TGCAGCGTTGCTACTAGCGGGAGATTCCCCAGCGAGCAGTTCTTC.

This clone is categorized as medium-sized. V is TRBV6-1 and J is TRBJ2-3; 11 nucleotides align to TRBD2. The J segment lost 6 bases and the V segment lost 2 bases, leaving 4 bases of the junction unmatched. Germline CDR1 is MNHNS and CDR2 is SASEGT. The CDR3 runs 15 residues. CDR3 protein: CASSEIAGGRDTQYF. In nucleotides, the CDR3 is TGTGCCAGCAGTGAAATAGCGGGAGGGCGTGATACGCAGTATTTT.

This clone showed up just a few times. Since no conserved phenylalanine or tryptophan closes the CDR3, a read error is the likely cause. Because the CDR3's place on the DNA is in doubt, the DNA is left out and the CDR3 is given as listed by TCRdb. This chain connects TRBV7-8 to TRBJ2-1. The CDR3 has 8 amino acids, counting both end residues. From germline, CDR1 is SGHVS and CDR2 FQNEAQ. The CDR3 loop is CASRPTPA.

This clone was detected ten times or more. This sequence may be a read error, since a much larger clone differs from it by one base. This sequence joins TRBV11-2 and TRBJ2-7, with D perhaps matching TRBD1 or TRBD2 (5 bases each). CDR1 is SGHAT, CDR2 FQNNGV, per germline. The CDR3 has 18 amino acids. This CDR3 is CASSFLKSRAGTLYEQHF. DNA of the CDR3: TGTGCCAGCAGCTTCCTTAAATCGCGGGCCGGGACCCTCTACGAGCAGCACTTC.

This clone was observed at least ten times. The V gene is TRBV14, the J gene TRBJ1-2; D is unclear. This CDR3 has 14 amino acids. Germline-derived CDR1 and CDR2 are SGHDN and FVKESK. Trimming removed 2 bases at V and 4 bases at J, with 11 bases between. CDR3 sequence (DNA): TGTGCCAGCAGCCAAATAAGCGGGTTCTATGGCTACACCTTC. This sequence encodes CASSQISGFYGYTF.

This clone was observed at least ten times. This chain joins TRBV12-5 and TRBJ2-7; 7 bases line up with TRBD1. Germline V gives CDR1 LGHNT, CDR2 FRNRAP. V trimming: 7 bases; J trimming: 7 bases; junction bases outside the gene matches: 13. This CDR3 comprises 14 residues. The CDR3 loop is CASAQDRWALEQYF. The CDR3 DNA reads as TGTGCTAGTGCCCAGGACAGGTGGGCCCTAGAGCAGTACTTC.

In regard to this clone: A much larger clone is a single base away; this may be a read error. Within the sample, other DNA sequences also encode this same CDR3. The chain couples TRBV24-1 to TRBJ2-3; D remains unclear. The V gene's germline CDR1 is KGHDR and CDR2 SFDVKD. The CDR3 is 12 residues long. CDR3 loop: CATGISTDTQYF. As DNA, the CDR3 is TGTGCCACCGGGATTAGCACAGATACTCAGTATTTT.

This clone was counted ten times or more. V usage is TRBV5-1 and J usage is TRBJ2-5, with D maybe TRBD2 (5 bases). V was clipped by 2 bases and J by 1 base, with 9 bases between them. Germline loops: CDR1 SGHRS, CDR2 YFSETQ. This CDR3 region has 14 residues. The CDR3 here is CASSFLRGQETQYF. DNA for the CDR3: TGCGCCAGCAGCTTTCTCCGGGGCCAAGAGACCCAGTACTTC.

In regard to this clone: This may stem from a read error, because a much larger clone lies one nucleotide away. Since the CDR3 does not end with the conserved phenylalanine or tryptophan, this likely comes from a read error. The chain employs TRBV5-4 and TRBJ2-7, with D perhaps TRBD1 (5 bases). CDR3 length: 20 amino acids. In germline, CDR1 is SGHNT, CDR2 YYREEE (reference sequence). Trimming pared 4 bases from V and 0 bases from J, leaving 29 bases between. Here the CDR3 DNA reads TGTGCCAGCAGCGCTGGCCGCGACAGTACCATAAAACAGTACTCCTACGAGCAGTACTCC. Residues: CASSAGRDSTIKQYSYEQYS.

This clone showed up just a few times. The CDR3 DNA follows: TGTGCCAGCAGTGAAGAGGGAGTCAGCGGGATAGACACAGATACGCAGTATTTT. As protein: CASSEEGVSGIDTDTQYF. The chain carries TRBV2 and TRBJ2-3; 7 bases line up with TRBD2. Germline loops: CDR1 SNHLY, CDR2 FYNNEI. This CDR3 has 18 amino acids. V was pared by 1 base and J by 2 bases, with 12 bases of the junction left unmatched.

This clone was seen only a few times. This clone may be a read error of a much larger clone one base away. Other DNA sequences from this sample encode an identical CDR3 as well. The CDR3 region is CASSFVPGQTGEQYF. Here the CDR3 DNA reads TGTGCCAGCAGTTTCGTACCGGGACAGACGGGAGAGCAATACTTC. This chain uses TRBV27 with TRBJ2-7; weak D call: TRBD1 (7 bases). The CDR3 totals 15 residues. From germline, CDR1 is MNHEY and CDR2 SMNVEV (reference sequence).

This clone was counted only a few times. A much larger clone differs by one base, so this may be a read error. CDR3 nucleotides: TGTGCCAGCAGCTTAGGACTGGCGGAAGAGAACCAGTACTTC. This gives the protein CASSLGLAEENQYF. The V gene is TRBV7-2, the J gene TRBJ2-5; D remains unclear. CDR1 SGHTA and CDR2 FQGNSA come from the germline V gene. This CDR3 spans 14 amino acids. The whole variable domain, filled in from reference TRBV7-2 and TRBJ2-5, reads GAGVSQSPSNKVTEKGKDVELRCDPISGHTALYWYRQSLGQGLEFLIYFQGNSAPDKSGLPSDRFSAERTGGSVSTLTIQRTQQEDSAVYLCASSLGLAEENQYFGPGTRLLVL.

This clone was seen only once. Given a much more abundant clone one base away, this may be a read error. Other DNA sequences in this specimen translate into the identical CDR3. The chain carries TRBV4-1 and TRBJ2-5, with D maybe TRBD1 (7 bases). The CDR3 extends over 12 amino acids. Germline CDR1 is MGHRA and CDR2 is YSYEKL. Deletions cut 9 bases from V and 4 bases from J, with 12 bases between. The DNA of the CDR3 is TGCGCCAGTACGGGGGACAGAGAGACCCAGTACTTC. Its protein is CASTGDRETQYF.

This chain connects TRBV5-1 to TRBJ2-7, with D perhaps matching TRBD1 or TRBD2 (5 bases each). V was shortened by 4 bases and J by 3 bases, with 11 bases between the two germline ends. The CDR3 runs to 13 residues. Germline V gene sequence: CDR1 SGHRS, CDR2 YFSETQ. The CDR3, as DNA: TGCGCCAGCAGCCGGGACGGATACTACGAGCAGTACTTC. This encodes CASSRDGYYEQYF. Full variable domain (outside the CDR3, taken from reference TRBV5-1 and TRBJ2-7): KAGVTQTPRYLIKTRGQQVTLSCSPISGHRSVSWYQQTPGQGLQFLFEYFSETQRNKGNFPGRFSGRQFSNSRSEMNVSTLELGDSALYLCASSRDGYYEQYFGPGTRLTVT.

This clone was seen repeatedly, ten times or more. The chain has TRBV7-9 and TRBJ2-1, with 9 bases identical to TRBD1. CDR1 and CDR2 from the germline V gene are SEHNR and FQNEAQ (reference sequence). The CDR3 is 17 amino acids. The V and J ends lost 2 bases and 7 bases, in that order; junction bases with no gene match: 12. This CDR3 reads CASSLRRGTGYGNEQFF. CDR3 in DNA: TGTGCCAGCAGCTTACGACGGGGGACAGGGTATGGGAATGAGCAGTTCTTC.

This clone was observed many times. The chain links TRBV20-1 to TRBJ2-7; 10 nucleotides agree with TRBD1. CDR1 and CDR2 (germline): DFQATT, SNEGSKA (reference sequence). J lost 3 bases, V lost 0 bases, and 11 bases had no gene match. The CDR3 loop spans 17 amino acids. Here the CDR3 reads CSARDAPHRDRGYEQYF. For the CDR3, the DNA is TGCAGTGCTAGAGATGCTCCCCACCGGGACAGGGGCTACGAGCAGTACTTC.

This clone was counted at least ten times. The chain couples TRBV6-1 to TRBJ2-7, with 7 bases identical to TRBD2. The CDR3 extends over 14 amino acids. The V gene end was trimmed by 8 bases and the J gene end by 0 bases; junction bases not matched to a gene: 7. CDR1 MNHNS and CDR2 SASEGT come from the germline V gene. The CDR3 DNA follows: TGTGCCAGCGCGCCCGGGAGGAGCTCCTACGAGCAGTACTTC. This codes for CASAPGRSSYEQYF.

This clone was seen at least ten times. This chain uses TRBV7-9 with TRBJ2-7; D not resolved. Looked up from germline, CDR1 is SEHNR and CDR2 is FQNEAQ (reference sequence). V was cut by 4 bases and J by 2 bases, with 12 bases left in between. The CDR3 sequence is 14 residues long. CDR3 residues: CASSSTDRAYEQYF. The CDR3 nucleotides read TGTGCCAGCAGCTCGACGGACCGGGCCTACGAGCAGTACTTC.